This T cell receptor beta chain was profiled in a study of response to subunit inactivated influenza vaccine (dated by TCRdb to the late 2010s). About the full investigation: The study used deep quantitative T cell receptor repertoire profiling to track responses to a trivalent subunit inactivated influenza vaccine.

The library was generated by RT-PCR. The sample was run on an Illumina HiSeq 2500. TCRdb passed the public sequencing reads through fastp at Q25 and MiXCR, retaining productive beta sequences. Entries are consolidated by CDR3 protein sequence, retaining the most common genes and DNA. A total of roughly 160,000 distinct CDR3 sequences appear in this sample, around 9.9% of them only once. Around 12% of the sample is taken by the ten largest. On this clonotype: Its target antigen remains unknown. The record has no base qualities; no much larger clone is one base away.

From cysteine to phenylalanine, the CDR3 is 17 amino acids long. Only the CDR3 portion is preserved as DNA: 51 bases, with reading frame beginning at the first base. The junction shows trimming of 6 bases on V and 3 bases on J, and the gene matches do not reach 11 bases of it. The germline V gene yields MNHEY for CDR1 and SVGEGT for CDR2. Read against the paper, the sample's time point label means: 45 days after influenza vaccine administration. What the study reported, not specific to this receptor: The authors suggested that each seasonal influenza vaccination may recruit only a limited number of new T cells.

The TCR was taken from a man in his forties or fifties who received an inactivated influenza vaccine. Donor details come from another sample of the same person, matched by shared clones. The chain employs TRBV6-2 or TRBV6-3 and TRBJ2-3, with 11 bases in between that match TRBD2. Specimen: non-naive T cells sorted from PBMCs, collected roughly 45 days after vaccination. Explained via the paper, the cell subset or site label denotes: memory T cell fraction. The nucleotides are TGTGCCAGCAGGCGAAGTCCTAGACTAGCGGGGACAGATACGCAGTATTTT. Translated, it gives CASRRSPRLAGTDTQYF.